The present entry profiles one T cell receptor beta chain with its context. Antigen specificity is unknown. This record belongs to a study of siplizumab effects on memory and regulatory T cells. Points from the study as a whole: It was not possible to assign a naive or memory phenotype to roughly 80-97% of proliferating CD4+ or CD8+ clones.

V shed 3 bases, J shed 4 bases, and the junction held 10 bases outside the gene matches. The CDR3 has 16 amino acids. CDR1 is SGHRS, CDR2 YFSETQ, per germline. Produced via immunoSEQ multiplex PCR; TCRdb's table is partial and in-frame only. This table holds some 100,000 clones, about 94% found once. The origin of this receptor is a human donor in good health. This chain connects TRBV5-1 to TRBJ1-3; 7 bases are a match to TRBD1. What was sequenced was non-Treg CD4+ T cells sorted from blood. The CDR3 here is CASSSQGTDTGNTIYF. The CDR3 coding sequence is TGCGCCAGCAGCTCGCAAGGGACAGACACGGGAAACACCATATATTTT.